Below, 8 T cell receptor beta chains from the same sample are listed, as sequenced in a study of T cells after posttransplantation cyclophosphamide. Sequencing was performed with immunoSEQ multiplex PCR; in TCRdb, only in-frame clones are kept and a portion is missing. The data show 30,000 to 40,000 clones, about 87% seen once. Sequencing input: PBMCs. The receptor source for this set is a woman between 40 and 50 years old with a blood cancer, CMV-positive, and with a related stem cell donor.

The V call is TRBV29-1, the J call TRBJ1-2, with D possibly TRBD1 on 5 matching bases. Trimming took off 5 bases at V and 8 bases at J, with 21 bases between the two ends. The CDR3 is 14 amino acids. CDR1 is SQVTM and CDR2 is ANQGSEA in the germline V gene. This CDR3 reads CSVLQDGGVMGYTF. The CDR3 DNA is TGCAGCGTTTTACAGGACGGTGGTGTTATGGGCTACACCTTC.

The rearrangement links TRBV7-9 to TRBJ2-4; possibly TRBD1 for D (5 bases). The CDR3 contains 15 residues. V gave up 4 bases and J gave up 7 bases, with 17 bases separating them. Germline V lookup: CDR1 SEHNR, CDR2 FQNEAQ (reference sequence). The CDR3 spells CASSYGSAGMNIQYF. In nucleotides, the CDR3 is TGTGCCAGCAGCTACGGGTCGGCAGGGATGAACATTCAGTACTTC.

The gene calls are TRBV4-2 and TRBJ1-6, with a weak D call TRBD1 (6 bases). V was clipped by 0 bases and J by 9 bases, with 12 bases between them. The germline gives CDR1 LGHNA, CDR2 YNFKEQ. The CDR3 runs to 15 residues. The chain's CDR3 is CASSQELGAGSPLHF. CDR3 DNA sequence: TGTGCCAGCAGCCAAGAGTTGGGGGCGGGTTCACCCCTCCACTTT.

This clone appeared a few times. The chain joins TRBV6-1 to TRBJ1-2; TRBD1 is a possible D gene (6 bases). Trimming took off 6 bases at V and 4 bases at J, with 12 bases between the two ends. The CDR3 runs 13 residues. Germline CDR1 is MNHNS and CDR2 is SASEGT. For the CDR3, the DNA is TGTGCCAGCAGACCTAGGACAGCCTATGGCTACACCTTC. Encoded protein: CASRPRTAYGYTF.

J is TRBJ1-6 and V is TRBV25-1; TRBD1 matches 7 bases. V lost 8 bases, J lost 3 bases, and 10 bases stayed unmatched. CDR3 length: 16 amino acids. CDR1 is MGHDK and CDR2 is SYGVNS in the germline V gene. The DNA for the CDR3 is TGTGCCAGCGAGAGACAGGGAACCTTCTATAATTCACCCCTCCACTTT. Translation: CASERQGTFYNSPLHF.

CDR3: CASSRLEGNTEAFF. The CDR3 DNA reads TGCGCCAGCAGCCGCCTGGAGGGGAACACTGAAGCTTTCTTT. V gene TRBV4-1 combines with J gene TRBJ1-1; D gene unclear. Germline V gene data show CDR1 as MGHRA and CDR2 as YSYEKL. This CDR3 comprises 14 residues. V gave up 4 bases and J gave up 1 base, with 10 bases separating them.

The V and J genes are TRBV19 and TRBJ2-1, with 9 bases aligning to TRBD2. V trimming: 7 bases; J trimming: 0 bases; junction bases outside the gene matches: 4. Germline V gene sequence: CDR1 LNHDA, CDR2 SQIVND (reference sequence). The CDR3 sequence is 15 residues long. CDR3 bases: TGTGCCAGTAACCCGGGACTAGCCTCCTACAATGAGCAGTTCTTC. Its protein product is CASNPGLASYNEQFF. Full variable domain (missing parts from reference TRBV19 and TRBJ2-1): DGGITQSPKYLFRKEGQNVTLSCEQNLNHDAMYWYRQDPGQGLRLIYYSQIVNDFQKGDIAEGYSVSREKKESFPLTVTSAQKNPTAFYLCASNPGLASYNEQFFGPGTRLTVL.

The chain joins TRBV9 to TRBJ2-2; D remains unclear. V lost 4 bases and J 5 bases, leaving 12 bases between the germline ends. This CDR3 comprises 14 residues. Per the germline V gene, CDR1 is SGDLS and CDR2 is YYNGEE. The CDR3 coding sequence is TGTGCCAGCAGCCCCCAGGTTGGGACCGGGGAGCTGTTTTTT. Translated, it gives CASSPQVGTGELFF.